These T cell receptor beta chains were read from a single sample in a study of beta chain features in type 1 diabetes. Here immunoSEQ multiplex PCR was the method, and the copy in TCRdb shows in-frame clones only, minus some. There are a few hundred thousand clones in the sample; about 14% occur only once, and 0.015% to 0.02% lies in the top ten. Sequenced sample: naive CD4+ T cells from blood. All receptors come from a man aged 25 to 40 with type 1 diabetes. The CDR3 runs from the conserved cysteine through the conserved F or W. The order of the fields is J gene, D gene, V gene, clone size, CDR3 DNA, CDR3 protein. A D gene is named only where the DNA matches it firmly. Clone size is given for some rows only: seen once, a few or many times, or a class if the clone is expanded.

J: TRBJ1-1; D: TRBD1; V: TRBV6-4; size: NA; DNA: TGTGCCAGCAGGGACGATTTCAGGGGGACTGAAGCTTTCTTT; CDR3: CASRDDFRGTEAFF
J: TRBJ1-4; D: NA; V: TRBV9; size: few; DNA: TGTGCCAGCAGCACAGGATTTCCTGGAAAACTGTTTTTT; CDR3: CASSTGFPGKLFF
J: TRBJ2-7; D: TRBD2; V: TRBV4-2; size: few; DNA: TGTGCCAGCAGCCGTGGACTAGCGGGTTCCTACGAGCAGTACTTC; CDR3: CASSRGLAGSYEQYF
J: TRBJ2-3; D: NA; V: TRBV2; size: NA; DNA: TGTGCCAGCAGTGCTAGGAACGTGGGCACAGATACGCAGTATTTT; CDR3: CASSARNVGTDTQYF
J: TRBJ2-7; D: NA; V: TRBV2; size: NA; DNA: TGTGCCAGCAGCAGGTTAGCGGTGGGGGACGAGCAGTACTTC; CDR3: CASSRLAVGDEQYF
J: TRBJ2-7; D: NA; V: TRBV29-1; size: few; DNA: TGCAGCGTTGGCGGACAGTTCGACTCCTACGAGCAGTACTTC; CDR3: CSVGGQFDSYEQYF
J: TRBJ2-5; D: TRBD2; V: TRBV29-1; size: few; DNA: TGCAGCGTTGAAGACGGGAGGGGGGTGCAATTTCAGTACTTC; CDR3: CSVEDGRGVQFQYF
J: TRBJ1-5; D: NA; V: TRBV29-1; size: few; DNA: TGCAGCTCCAGGGTACAGGGAAGCAATCAGCCCCAGCATTTT; CDR3: CSSRVQGSNQPQHF
J: TRBJ2-2; D: TRBD2; V: TRBV5-4; size: NA; DNA: TGTGCCAGCAGCTTCGGGCGGGGGGGCCGGACCGGGGAGCTGTTTTTT; CDR3: CASSFGRGGRTGELFF
J: TRBJ2-5; D: NA; V: TRBV13; size: NA; DNA: TGTGCCAGCAGCAAACTAGCCGGTGAGACCCAGTACTTC; CDR3: CASSKLAGETQYF
J: TRBJ2-7; D: NA; V: TRBV5-1; size: NA; DNA: TGCGCCAGCAGCTTGCGAGGGCAAGGTTACTCCTACGAGCAGTACTTC; CDR3: CASSLRGQGYSYEQYF
J: TRBJ1-3; D: NA; V: TRBV2; size: few; DNA: TGTGCCAGCAGCTCGGGGATGATATTGGGAAACACCATATATTTT; CDR3: CASSSGMILGNTIYF
J: TRBJ2-7; D: TRBD2; V: TRBV7-2; size: few; DNA: TGTGCCAGCAGCTTTTTAACTAGCGGGGACGAGCAGTACTTC; CDR3: CASSFLTSGDEQYF
J: TRBJ1-5; D: TRBD1; V: TRBV2; size: few; DNA: TGTGCCAGCAGTTTTCAGGGGGGAAATCAGCCCCAGCATTTT; CDR3: CASSFQGGNQPQHF
J: TRBJ2-3; D: TRBD2; V: TRBV5-1; size: few; DNA: TGCGCCAGCTACCGGGGGGAGAGCACAGATACGCAGTATTTT; CDR3: CASYRGESTDTQYF
J: TRBJ2-6; D: NA; V: TRBV11-2; size: NA; DNA: TGTGCCAGCAATAGACAGCCCTCTGGGGCCAACGTCCTGACTTTC; CDR3: CASNRQPSGANVLTF
J: TRBJ2-7; D: TRBD2; V: TRBV29-1; size: NA; DNA: TGCAGCGTTGATTTAGCGGGAGGTTTCGGGCAGTACTTC; CDR3: CSVDLAGGFGQYF
J: TRBJ2-7; D: NA; V: TRBV5-1; size: NA; DNA: TGCGCCAGCAGCTTGGAGGGAGCGGCCTACGAGCAGTACTTC; CDR3: CASSLEGAAYEQYF
J: TRBJ1-2; D: TRBD1; V: TRBV11-2; size: NA; DNA: TGTGCCAGCAGCCCCGACAGGGCCTATGGCTACACCTTC; CDR3: CASSPDRAYGYTF
J: TRBJ2-1; D: NA; V: TRBV5-1; size: NA; DNA: TGCGCCAGCAGCTTGGCAGGGCGCAATGAGCAGTTCTTC; CDR3: CASSLAGRNEQFF
J: TRBJ1-5; D: NA; V: TRBV11-2; size: NA; DNA: TGTGCCAGCAGCCCGCCGACAGGCAGTCGGCCCCAGCATTTT; CDR3: CASSPPTGSRPQHF
J: TRBJ2-7; D: NA; V: TRBV11-2; size: NA; DNA: TGTGCCAGCAGCTTAAACTATCGGCCCTACGAGCAGTACTTC; CDR3: CASSLNYRPYEQYF
J: TRBJ2-5; D: TRBD1; V: TRBV10-1; size: NA; DNA: TGCGCCAGCAGTAAGGACAGGGGGCCTTCCGAGACCCAGTACTTC; CDR3: CASSKDRGPSETQYF
J: TRBJ1-4; D: TRBD1; V: TRBV7-9; size: few; DNA: TGTGCCAGCAGCCTTGGGACAGGGGGTGAAAAACTGTTTTTT; CDR3: CASSLGTGGEKLFF
J: TRBJ1-2; D: TRBD1; V: TRBV29-1; size: NA; DNA: TGCAGCGCCCAAACCGGGACAGGGTATGGCTACACCTTC; CDR3: CSAQTGTGYGYTF
J: TRBJ2-3; D: TRBD1; V: TRBV7-9; size: few; DNA: TGTGCCAGCAGCCACTACAGGGGGACAGATACGCAGTATTTT; CDR3: CASSHYRGTDTQYF
J: TRBJ2-2; D: TRBD2; V: TRBV5-4; size: NA; DNA: TGTGCCAGCAGTTCAGGGACTAGAGTTGACACCGGGGAGCTGTTTTTT; CDR3: CASSSGTRVDTGELFF
J: TRBJ2-7; D: NA; V: TRBV6-5; size: few; DNA: TGTGCCACTCAGAGGGACATAAACTACGAGCAGTACTTC; CDR3: CATQRDINYEQYF
J: TRBJ1-1; D: NA; V: TRBV6-1; size: NA; DNA: TGTGCCAGCAGTCTTACGGTACAGGCTGAAGCTTTCTTT; CDR3: CASSLTVQAEAFF
J: TRBJ2-1; D: NA; V: TRBV10-3; size: NA; DNA: TGTGCCATCAGTGAATCCCCCGGTGAGCAGTTCTTC; CDR3: CAISESPGEQFF
J: TRBJ2-7; D: NA; V: TRBV19; size: NA; DNA: TGTGCCAGTAGTATGGAGGGTCGGGAGCAGTACTTC; CDR3: CASSMEGREQYF
J: TRBJ2-3; D: NA; V: TRBV11-3; size: NA; DNA: TGTGCCAGCAGCTTTCGGGAGAGCACAGATACGCAGTATTTT; CDR3: CASSFRESTDTQYF
J: TRBJ2-1; D: TRBD2; V: TRBV5-1; size: few; DNA: TGCGCCAGCAGCTTGGGCGGGAGTGCCTACAATGAGCAGTTCTTC; CDR3: CASSLGGSAYNEQFF
J: TRBJ1-5; D: NA; V: TRBV7-8; size: NA; DNA: TGTGCCAGCAGCTTATCGTCCCAGGGGAATCAGCCCCAGCATTTT; CDR3: CASSLSSQGNQPQHF
J: TRBJ2-5; D: NA; V: TRBV18; size: NA; DNA: TGTGCCAGCTCCTCCCGGGACGGAGGGGAGACCCAGTACTTC; CDR3: CASSSRDGGETQYF
J: TRBJ1-5; D: NA; V: TRBV6-5; size: few; DNA: TGTGCCAGCCGAGGGAAGAGCAATCAGCCCCAGCATTTT; CDR3: CASRGKSNQPQHF
J: TRBJ2-5; D: TRBD1; V: TRBV10-2; size: NA; DNA: TGCGCCAGCAGTGAGGACAGGGTAGAGACCCAGTACTTC; CDR3: CASSEDRVETQYF
J: TRBJ2-7; D: TRBD2; V: TRBV6-5; size: NA; DNA: TGTGCCAGCACCGAGCCGGGGGGGGACTACGAGCAGTACTTC; CDR3: CASTEPGGDYEQYF
J: TRBJ2-7; D: TRBD2; V: TRBV25-1; size: few; DNA: TGTGCCAGCAGTGAACAACTAGCGGACGAGCAGTACTTC; CDR3: CASSEQLADEQYF
J: TRBJ2-5; D: TRBD2; V: TRBV7-2; size: NA; DNA: TGTGCCAGCAGCTTGGGGGCTAGCGGGAGCGGAGAGACCCAGTACTTC; CDR3: CASSLGASGSGETQYF
J: TRBJ1-4; D: NA; V: TRBV4-1; size: few; DNA: TGCGCCAGCACACCCATGGAGGCCCAGTTAGGGGAAAAACTGTTTTTT; CDR3: CASTPMEAQLGEKLFF
J: TRBJ1-5; D: NA; V: TRBV11-2; size: few; DNA: TGTGCCAGCAGCTTATCGAGGAGCAATCAGCCCCAGCATTTT; CDR3: CASSLSRSNQPQHF
J: TRBJ2-1; D: TRBD1; V: TRBV5-4; size: NA; DNA: TGTGCCAGCAGCTTGGTCGCAGGGGGCTACAATGAGCAGTTCTTC; CDR3: CASSLVAGGYNEQFF
J: TRBJ1-5; D: NA; V: TRBV27; size: NA; DNA: TGTGCCAGCAGTTTAAACGGAGGGTACGATCAGCCCCAGCATTTT; CDR3: CASSLNGGYDQPQHF
J: TRBJ1-3; D: NA; V: TRBV25-1; size: few; DNA: TGTGCCAGCAGTGGCGGACATATCTCTGGAAACACCATATATTTT; CDR3: CASSGGHISGNTIYF
J: TRBJ1-1; D: NA; V: TRBV4-1; size: NA; DNA: TGCGCCAGCAGCCATAACAGGGTCCTGAACACTGAAGCTTTCTTT; CDR3: CASSHNRVLNTEAFF
J: TRBJ2-7; D: NA; V: TRBV30; size: few; DNA: TGTGCCTGGAGTGCCGGACAGAGTTACGAGCAGTACTTC; CDR3: CAWSAGQSYEQYF
J: TRBJ1-2; D: TRBD1; V: TRBV6-5; size: few; DNA: TGTGCCAGCAGTTCCAGGACAGGGCGATGGGGCTACACCTTC; CDR3: CASSSRTGRWGYTF
J: TRBJ2-4; D: TRBD1; V: TRBV30; size: few; DNA: TGTGCCTGGGGGGGACAGGGATTGGCGGCCAAAAACATTCAGTACTTC; CDR3: CAWGGQGLAAKNIQYF
J: TRBJ2-1; D: NA; V: TRBV5-1; size: few; DNA: TGCGCCAGCAGCTTGGGGACAGCCATAGGGGATGAGCAGTTCTTC; CDR3: CASSLGTAIGDEQFF
J: TRBJ2-5; D: TRBD1; V: TRBV6-5; size: NA; DNA: TGTGCCAGCAGCAAAGACAGGGGCCAAGAGACCCAGTACTTC; CDR3: CASSKDRGQETQYF
J: TRBJ1-1; D: TRBD1; V: TRBV7-2; size: few; DNA: TGTGCCAGCAGCCCCGTCGGACAGGGGTCCCCTGAAGCTTTCTTT; CDR3: CASSPVGQGSPEAFF
J: TRBJ2-7; D: NA; V: TRBV6-6; size: few; DNA: TGTGCCAGCAGTCAAGGGAAGGGGTCGAAGGAGCAGTACTTC; CDR3: CASSQGKGSKEQYF
J: TRBJ1-1; D: NA; V: TRBV7-9; size: NA; DNA: TGTGCCAGCAGCTTAGGGGGGGGCACTGAAGCTTTCTTT; CDR3: CASSLGGGTEAFF
J: TRBJ2-1; D: TRBD2; V: TRBV5-1; size: NA; DNA: TGCGCCAGCAGCTTGTCTAGCGGGGGGTCATACAATGAGCAGTTCTTC; CDR3: CASSLSSGGSYNEQFF
J: TRBJ2-5; D: NA; V: TRBV7-8; size: NA; DNA: TGTGCCAGCAGCTTGCAGGGTAAAAAGACCCAGTACTTC; CDR3: CASSLQGKKTQYF
J: TRBJ2-5; D: NA; V: TRBV5-6; size: NA; DNA: TGTGCCAGCAGCCCGACTGGAGGAGGGACCCAGTACTTC; CDR3: CASSPTGGGTQYF
J: TRBJ2-2; D: TRBD2; V: TRBV6-6; size: few; DNA: TGTGCCATCCCCCTGGGACTAGCGGGGGATGGCGGGGAGCTGTTTTTT; CDR3: CAIPLGLAGDGGELFF
J: TRBJ2-1; D: NA; V: TRBV7-6; size: few; DNA: TGTGCCAGCAGCTCAAGACAAAGCAGTTCAGAGCAGTTCTTC; CDR3: CASSSRQSSSEQFF